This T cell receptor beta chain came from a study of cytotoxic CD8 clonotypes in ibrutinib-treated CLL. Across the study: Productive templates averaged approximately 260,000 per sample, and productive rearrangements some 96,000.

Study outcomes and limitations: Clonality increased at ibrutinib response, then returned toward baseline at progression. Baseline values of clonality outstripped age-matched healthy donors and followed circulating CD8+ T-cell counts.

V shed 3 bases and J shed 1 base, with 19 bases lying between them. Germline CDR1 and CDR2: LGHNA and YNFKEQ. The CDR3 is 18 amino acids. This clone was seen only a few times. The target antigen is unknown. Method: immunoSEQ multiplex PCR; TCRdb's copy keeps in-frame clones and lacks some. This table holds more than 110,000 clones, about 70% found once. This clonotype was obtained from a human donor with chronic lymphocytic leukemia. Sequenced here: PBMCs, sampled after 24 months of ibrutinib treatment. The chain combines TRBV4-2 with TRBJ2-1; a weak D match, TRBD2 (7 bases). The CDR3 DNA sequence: TGTGCCAGCAGCCACTCGAGGGGGGGACCTCCTTCCTACAATGAGCAGTTCTTC. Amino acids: CASSHSRGGPPSYNEQFF.